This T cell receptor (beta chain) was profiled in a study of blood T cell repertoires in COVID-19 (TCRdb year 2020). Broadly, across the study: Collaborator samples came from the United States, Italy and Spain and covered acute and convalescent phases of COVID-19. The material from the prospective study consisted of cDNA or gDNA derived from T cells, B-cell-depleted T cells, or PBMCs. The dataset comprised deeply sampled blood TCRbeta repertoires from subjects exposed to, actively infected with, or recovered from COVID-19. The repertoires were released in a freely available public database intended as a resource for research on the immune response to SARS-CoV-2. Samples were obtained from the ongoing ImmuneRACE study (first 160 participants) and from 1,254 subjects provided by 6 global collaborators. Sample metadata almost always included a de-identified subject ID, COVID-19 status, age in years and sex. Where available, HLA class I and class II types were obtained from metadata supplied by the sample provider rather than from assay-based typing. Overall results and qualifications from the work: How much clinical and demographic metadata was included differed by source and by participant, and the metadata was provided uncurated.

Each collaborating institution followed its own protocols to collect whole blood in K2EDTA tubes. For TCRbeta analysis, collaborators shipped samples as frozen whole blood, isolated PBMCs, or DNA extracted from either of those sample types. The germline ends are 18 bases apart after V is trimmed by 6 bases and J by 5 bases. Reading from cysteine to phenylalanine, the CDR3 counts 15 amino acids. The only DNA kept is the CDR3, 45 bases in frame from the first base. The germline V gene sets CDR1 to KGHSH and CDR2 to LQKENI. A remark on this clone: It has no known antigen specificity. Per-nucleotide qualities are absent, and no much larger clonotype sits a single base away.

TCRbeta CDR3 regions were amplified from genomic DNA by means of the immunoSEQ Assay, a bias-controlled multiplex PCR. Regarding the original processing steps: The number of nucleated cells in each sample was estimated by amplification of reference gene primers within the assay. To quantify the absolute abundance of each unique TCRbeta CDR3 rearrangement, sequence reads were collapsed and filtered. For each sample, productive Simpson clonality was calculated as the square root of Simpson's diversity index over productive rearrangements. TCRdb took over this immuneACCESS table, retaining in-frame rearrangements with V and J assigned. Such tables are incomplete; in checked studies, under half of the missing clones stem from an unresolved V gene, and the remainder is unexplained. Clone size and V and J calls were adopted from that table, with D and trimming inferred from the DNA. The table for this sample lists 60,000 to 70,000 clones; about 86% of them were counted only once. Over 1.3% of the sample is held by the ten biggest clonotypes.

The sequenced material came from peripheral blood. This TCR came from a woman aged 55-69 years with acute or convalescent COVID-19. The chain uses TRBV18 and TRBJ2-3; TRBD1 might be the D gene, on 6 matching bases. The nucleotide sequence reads TGTGCCAGCTCTTCGGAACAGGGAATACAAGATACGCAGTATTTT. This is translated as CASSSEQGIQDTQYF.